These 20 T cell receptor beta chains came from one sample sequenced in a study of naive and memory T cell subsets listed by TCRdb under 2017. What the authors observed across the whole study: A few larger clonotypes were found in naive repertoires, especially CD8, and these larger clonotypes were possibly memory cells re-expressing CD45RA.

Their recognized antigens are unknown. Libraries were constructed by UMI-ligation and nested PCR. TCRdb names Illumina MiSeq as the instrument used. The beta constant-region primer was an equimolar mix of two oligonucleotides covering both TRBC1 and TRBC2. Four rounds of PCR, combining the SP2 primer with nested alpha and beta constant-region primers, were used to amplify the ligated cDNA. The public sequencing data were trimmed at Q25 with fastp and processed into clonotypes with MiXCR by TCRdb, which kept only in-frame beta chains. Here each entry gathers all rows of one CDR3 protein and keeps the most common genes and DNA. For this sample there are 98,000 or so distinct CDR3 sequences; roughly 14% appear just once. In total, the top ten clones hold around 3% of the sample. The sample consisted of naive CD8+ T cells from blood. Taken with the paper, the label for cell subset or site translates to: naive T cells, CD45RA high CD27+. These receptors originate from a human donor in good health.

The table lists this clonotype with a few counts. The chain uses TRBV12-3 or TRBV12-4 and TRBJ2-4, with TRBD1 as a possible D gene (5 bases). The germline V and J ends were trimmed by 3 bases and 7 bases, with 10 bases remaining between them. This CDR3 is 13 amino acids long. CDR3 loop: CASSFGAGNIQYF. The CDR3 nucleotides read TGTGCCAGCAGTTTTGGGGCTGGGAACATTCAGTACTTC.

This clonotype has more than one count but fewer than ten. J is TRBJ2-1 and V is TRBV12-3 or TRBV12-4; no firm D call. CDR3 length: 12 amino acids. Trimming cost V 2 bases and J 15 bases, with 14 bases left between them. The CDR3 DNA sequence: TGTGCCAGCAGTTTATGGAAGAATGAATGGTTCTTC. Its protein is CASSLWKNEWFF.

This clonotype has only a few counts. The chain employs TRBV9 and TRBJ2-1, with TRBD2 as a possible D gene (6 bases). V was shortened by 0 bases and J by 0 bases, with 10 bases between the two germline ends. The CDR3 is 16 amino acids. CDR1 SGDLS and CDR2 YYNGEE come from the germline V gene. The CDR3 sequence: CASSVDGGNSYNEQFF. CDR3 DNA sequence: TGTGCCAGCAGCGTAGATGGCGGGAACTCCTACAATGAGCAGTTCTTC.

This clonotype showed up many times. V and J are TRBV29-1 and TRBJ2-1; perhaps TRBD2 as D (5 bases). V shed 4 bases and J shed 6 bases, with 13 bases lying between them. The germline gives CDR1 SQVTM, CDR2 ANQGSEA. The CDR3 loop spans 13 amino acids. The CDR3 bases are TGCAGCGTTGTCGCGCCTGAGGGCAATGAGCAGTTCTTC. Translating gives CSVVAPEGNEQFF.

This chain uses TRBV19 with TRBJ2-7, with TRBD2 matching 7 bases. Trimming took 1 base from V and 7 from J; bases not matched to a gene: 10. Looked up from germline, CDR1 is LNHDA and CDR2 is SQIVND (reference sequence). The CDR3 totals 15 residues. The CDR3 nucleotides read TGTGCCAGTAGTATAGCCCTGGGCGGGAGTCGGGAGCAGTACTTC. Amino acids: CASSIALGGSREQYF.

This clonotype showed up just a few times. The chain is built from TRBV6-8 and TRBJ2-3; 11 bases align to TRBD2. V was clipped by 7 bases and J by 1 base; unmatched bases: 13. This CDR3 is built from 18 residues. Germline V gives CDR1 MNHGY, CDR2 SAAAGT. This CDR3 reads CASTLPIPGLAGTDTQYF. CDR3 nucleotides: TGTGCCAGCACCCTCCCTATCCCGGGACTAGCGGGCACAGATACGCAGTATTTT.

In this sample, this clonotype turned up a few times. Written as DNA, the CDR3 is TGTGCCAGCAGCTCAGGGATTCTTCAGCCCCAGCATTTT. The encoded protein is CASSSGILQPQHF. This chain joins TRBV5-6 and TRBJ1-5; D is possibly TRBD1 (5 bases). V lost 3 bases, J lost 6 bases, and 10 bases lay in between. This CDR3 has 13 residues. CDR1 is SGHDT, CDR2 YYEEEE, per germline.

This chain uses TRBV11-2 with TRBJ1-4, with D perhaps TRBD1 (5 bases). The CDR3 runs 15 residues. Trimming shortened V by 3 bases and J by 2 bases, and 10 bases separated the two germline ends. Germline lookup yields CDR1 SGHAT and CDR2 FQNNGV. The CDR3 coding sequence is TGTGCCAGCAGCTTCTATGAGGGGACTAATGAAAAACTGTTTTTT. Encoded protein: CASSFYEGTNEKLFF.

This clonotype was picked up many times. This chain links TRBV7-9 with TRBJ2-7; D remains ambiguous. V lost 5 bases and J lost 0, with 5 bases in between. Looked up from germline, CDR1 is SEHNR and CDR2 is FQNEAQ (reference sequence). The CDR3 totals 12 residues. The CDR3 region has the DNA TGTGCCAGCAGCCGCGGCTCCTACGAGCAGTACTTC. Translated, it gives CASSRGSYEQYF.

Only a few counts were recorded for this clonotype. This chain joins TRBV11-2 and TRBJ1-6, with D hard to call. The CDR3 covers 17 residues. Looked up from germline, CDR1 is SGHAT and CDR2 is FQNNGV. V shed 0 bases and J shed 9 bases, with 18 bases lying between them. The CDR3 region is CASSLDPGPLSSSPLHF. The CDR3 region has the DNA TGTGCCAGCAGCTTAGATCCCGGGCCCCTAAGCAGTTCACCCCTCCACTTT.

V gene TRBV7-9 combines with J gene TRBJ2-7, with 8 bases lining up with TRBD1. J was trimmed by 6 bases and V by 2 bases; bases with no gene match: 6. CDR1 and CDR2 from the germline V gene are SEHNR and FQNEAQ (reference sequence). The CDR3 runs 14 residues. For the CDR3, the DNA is TGTGCCAGCAGCTTAAGGGACAGGATGGGCGAGCAGTACTTC. It codes for CASSLRDRMGEQYF.

This clonotype turned up a few times. The gene calls are TRBV20-1 and TRBJ2-7; 7 bases are shared with TRBD1. The ends lost 3 bases at V and 0 bases at J; junction bases unmatched: 2. Germline assignment: CDR1 DFQATT and CDR2 SNEGSKA (reference sequence). This CDR3 has 13 residues. The DNA of the CDR3 is TGCAGTGCTAGGGGGACAGTCTCCTACGAGCAGTACTTC. Amino acid sequence: CSARGTVSYEQYF.

This clonotype has just a few counts. This chain joins TRBV10-3 and TRBJ1-1, with D tentatively TRBD1 (5 bases). CDR1 is ENHRY and CDR2 is SYGVKD in the germline V gene. The length of the CDR3 is 15 residues. Between the trimmed V and J ends, which lost 11 bases and 1 base, there was a span of 20 bases. The CDR3 region has the DNA TGTGCCGTCCGGGACCCCATTGGGGAGAACACTGAAGCTTTCTTT. Amino acid sequence: CAVRDPIGENTEAFF.

The J gene is TRBJ2-2, the V gene TRBV2; 15 nucleotides match TRBD2. There are 21 residues in the CDR3. Germline CDR1 SNHLY, CDR2 FYNNEI. The V gene end was trimmed by 6 bases and the J gene end by 2 bases; junction bases not matched to a gene: 16. Here the CDR3 DNA reads TGTGCCAGCAGATTTATCTCCGGGACTAGCGGGGGGAAAGATAACACCGGGGAGCTGTTTTTT. Its translation: CASRFISGTSGGKDNTGELFF. Full variable domain (remainder filled in from reference TRBV2 and TRBJ2-2): EPEVTQTPSHQVTQMGQEVILRCVPISNHLYFYWYRQILGQKVEFLVSFYNNEISEKSEIFDDQFSVERPDGSNFTLKIRSTKLEDSAMYFCASRFISGTSGGKDNTGELFFGEGSRLTVL.

This clonotype turned up a few times. V gene TRBV12-3 or TRBV12-4 combines with J gene TRBJ2-1, with D possibly matching TRBD2 (6 bases). Between the trimmed V and J ends, which lost 5 bases and 6 bases, there was a span of 14 bases. The CDR3 covers 14 residues. The CDR3 bases are TGTGCCAGCAGTCCTCCCGGGAGCGGCAATGAGCAGTTCTTC. The encoded protein is CASSPPGSGNEQFF.

Only a few counts were recorded for this clonotype. This rearrangement joins TRBV20-1 to TRBJ2-7, with D unclear. The ends were cut back, 1 base at V and 2 bases at J, with 12 bases in the middle. Germline values: CDR1 DFQATT, CDR2 SNEGSKA (reference sequence). The CDR3 consists of 14 residues. CDR3 coding DNA: TGCAGTGCTAGAGGAAGTACCGAAACCTACGAGCAGTACTTC. Its translation is CSARGSTETYEQYF.

This clonotype was detected a few times. The chain couples TRBV5-1 to TRBJ1-1, with 9 bases matching TRBD1. Unmatched junction bases numbered 5, after V lost 0 bases and J lost 5 bases. The CDR3 contains 15 residues. Germline loops: CDR1 SGHRS, CDR2 YFSETQ. The CDR3 loop reads CASSLGGQGGTEAFF. The CDR3 DNA sequence: TGCGCCAGCAGCTTGGGGGGACAGGGCGGGACTGAAGCTTTCTTT.

This chain connects TRBV29-1 to TRBJ2-1; 10 positions agree with TRBD2. There are 16 residues in the CDR3. V shed 0 bases and J 7 bases; nucleotides not matched to a gene: 9. CDR1 is SQVTM, CDR2 ANQGSEA, per germline. CDR3 in amino acids: CSVEDLVASGRNEQFF. The CDR3 DNA follows: TGCAGCGTTGAAGATCTTGTGGCTAGCGGGAGAAATGAGCAGTTCTTC.

Only a few counts were recorded for this clonotype. This sequence joins TRBV15 and TRBJ2-4, with unresolved D. V gave up 2 bases and J gave up 7 bases, with 12 bases separating them. Germline V gives CDR1 LNHNV, CDR2 YYDKDF (reference sequence). The CDR3 consists of 14 residues. The DNA of the CDR3 is TGTGCCACCAGCAGAATCTCGGTCGGTAACATTCAGTACTTC. It yields the protein CATSRISVGNIQYF.

This chain joins TRBV6-5 and TRBJ1-5, with 7 bases aligning to TRBD1. CDR1 and CDR2 (germline): MNHEY, SVGAGI. The ends lost 5 bases at V and 7 bases at J; junction bases unmatched: 11. The CDR3 spans 15 residues. CDR3 coding DNA: TGTGCCAGCAGTCCCGGCCCGAACAGGGGACAGCCCCAGCATTTT. It translates to CASSPGPNRGQPQHF.